Below are 13 T cell receptor beta chains sequenced from a single sample in a study of cytomegalovirus exposure and HLA in healthy donors. Data came from immunoSEQ multiplex PCR; TCRdb stores just in-frame clones and leaves some out. The sample lists some 140,000 clones; about 86% were seen once. The sample consisted of PBMCs. The receptors originated from a man younger than 30 in good health and CMV-seronegative.

The rearrangement uses TRBV28 and TRBJ1-4; perhaps TRBD1 as D (6 bases). The CDR3 length is 15 residues. Germline lookup yields CDR1 MDHEN and CDR2 SYDVKM. Deletions cut 4 bases from V and 0 bases from J, with 9 bases between. Here the CDR3 reads CASSSSGATNEKLFF. CDR3 sequence (DNA): TGTGCCAGCAGTTCCTCAGGGGCAACTAATGAAAAACTGTTTTTT.

This rearrangement joins TRBV9 to TRBJ1-2, with 8 bases identical to TRBD1. The CDR3 loop spans 13 amino acids. Germline V gene lookup returns CDR1 SGDLS and CDR2 YYNGEE. After removal of 7 bases from V and 8 bases from J, the junction contained 10 bases not matched to a gene. The CDR3 nucleotides read TGTGCCAGCGGACAGGACAGGGAATACGGCTACACCTTC. Protein: CASGQDREYGYTF.

This sequence joins TRBV27 and TRBJ2-1; TRBD2 aligns across 10 bases. V shed 2 bases and J 8 bases; nucleotides not matched to a gene: 9. CDR1 is MNHEY, CDR2 SMNVEV, per germline (reference sequence). The CDR3 runs 16 residues. The chain's CDR3 is CASSLNRQREGYEQFF. The CDR3 nucleotides read TGTGCCAGCAGTTTAAATCGGCAGCGGGAGGGTTATGAGCAGTTCTTC.

CDR3 residues: CASSPDRSRNEQFF. The CDR3 nucleotides read TGTGCCAGCAGCCCGGACAGGTCGCGGAATGAGCAGTTCTTC. This sequence joins TRBV5-6 and TRBJ2-1; 7 nucleotides line up with TRBD1. Trimming at V came to 4 bases and at J to 7 bases, leaving 8 bases not matched to a gene. CDR1 SGHDT and CDR2 YYEEEE come from the germline V gene. The CDR3 totals 14 residues.

In this sample, this clone turned up a few times. The chain uses TRBV5-6 and TRBJ2-5, with D tentatively TRBD1 (6 bases). There are 14 residues in the CDR3. Trimming removed 4 bases from V and 5 bases from J, with 15 bases in between. Germline V lookup: CDR1 SGHDT, CDR2 YYEEEE. CDR3 DNA: TGTGCCAGCAGCCTGGGACAACGGTGGGAGACCCAGTACTTC. Translation gives CASSLGQRWETQYF.

This clone was detected once. The chain combines TRBV28 with TRBJ2-7; D possibly corresponds to TRBD1 (5 bases). The germline CDR1 and CDR2 sequences are MDHEN and SYDVKM. The V end lost 5 bases, the J end lost 4 bases, and 12 bases lay between the germline ends. The CDR3 runs 13 residues. The CDR3 loop reads CASSPLGQYEQYF. CDR3 DNA: TGTGCCAGCAGTCCCCTGGGGCAGTACGAGCAGTACTTC.

This clone was seen just once. V usage is TRBV30 and J usage is TRBJ2-7; 7 nucleotides align to TRBD2. CDR1 is GTSNPN and CDR2 is SVGIG in the germline V gene (reference sequence). Germline trimming cut 8 bases from V and 6 bases from J; bases unmatched to any gene: 25. The CDR3 is 17 amino acids. The CDR3 spells CAPTPAGEGLGLGEQYF. CDR3 DNA sequence: TGTGCCCCTACCCCCGCGGGAGAGGGGCTGGGTTTAGGCGAGCAGTACTTC.

The chain employs TRBV7-9 and TRBJ1-4, with D unclear. Trimming shortened V by 2 bases and J by 3 bases, and 7 bases separated the two germline ends. Per the germline V gene, CDR1 is SEHNR and CDR2 is FQNEAQ (reference sequence). The CDR3 has 14 amino acids. The CDR3 here is CASSLRGANEKLFF. The DNA for the CDR3 is TGTGCCAGCAGCTTAAGAGGAGCTAATGAAAAACTGTTTTTT.

The rearrangement links TRBV28 to TRBJ2-1, with 8 positions matching TRBD1. This CDR3 contains 14 residues. V shed 7 bases, J shed 7 bases, and the junction held 9 bases outside the gene matches. The germline V gene encodes CDR1 MDHEN and CDR2 SYDVKM. The CDR3, as DNA: TGTGCCAGCATAGGACAGGGACGTTGGAATGAGCAGTTCTTC. Translated: CASIGQGRWNEQFF.

V gene TRBV7-9 combines with J gene TRBJ1-3; D uncertain. The V end was cut by 1 base, the J end by 1 base, with 8 bases between. The length of the CDR3 is 15 residues. The V gene's germline CDR1 is SEHNR and CDR2 FQNEAQ (reference sequence). CDR3 DNA: TGTGCCAGCAGCTTAGGCGACTTTTCTGGAAACACCATATATTTT. Translating it yields CASSLGDFSGNTIYF.

The table lists this clone with a few counts. This rearrangement joins TRBV7-2 to TRBJ1-2, with a tentative D call TRBD1 (6 bases). Trimming left V 4 bases short and J 8 bases short, with 14 bases between. Germline V gives CDR1 SGHTA, CDR2 FQGNSA. This CDR3 region has 13 residues. Written as DNA, the CDR3 is TGTGCCAGCAGCTCCTCATACAGGGACGGCTACACCTTC. Amino acids: CASSSSYRDGYTF.

V and J are TRBV6-1 and TRBJ2-1; maybe TRBD2 (5 bases). The germline V gene has CDR1 MNHNS and CDR2 SASEGT. The ends were cut back, 4 bases at V and 4 bases at J, with 11 bases in the middle. The CDR3 runs 14 residues. In nucleotides, the CDR3 is TGTGCCAGCAGTGCCTTAGGACTGTACAATGAGCAGTTCTTC. Its translation is CASSALGLYNEQFF.

J is TRBJ2-5 and V is TRBV30; D gene ambiguous. Looked up from germline, CDR1 is GTSNPN and CDR2 is SVGIG (reference sequence). The V gene lost 0 bases and the J gene lost 4 bases, with 3 bases spanning the gap. The CDR3 spans 11 residues. The CDR3 spells CAWSVGETQYF. DNA for the CDR3: TGTGCCTGGAGTGTCGGAGAGACCCAGTACTTC.